In this sample, the clone carrying this TCR beta chain turned up a few times. This CDR3 comprises 13 residues. Trimming pared 4 bases from V and 2 bases from J, leaving 9 bases between. The data belong to a study of metastatic and nonmetastatic thyroid tumors. With MiXCR, TCRdb reprocessed the PCR reads. Of around 13,000 clones listed, roughly 23% were seen once; the top ten hold 3.6%. There were no patients who had received any treatment before thyroid surgery. The receptor's source is a female donor with papillary thyroid cancer or a benign thyroid nodule (not recorded which). Some clones in this sample may be carry-over from other donors' samples. The chain uses TRBV12-3 or TRBV12-4 and TRBJ2-7; no clear D. Input material: blood. CDR3 bases: TGTGCCAGCAGTTGGCGCCCCACCTACGAGCAGTACTTC. The encoded protein is CASSWRPTYEQYF.